This entry lists 6 T cell receptor beta chains sequenced from one sample in a study of cytomegalovirus exposure and HLA in healthy donors. A multiplex PCR was run with 60 Vbeta primers and 13 Jbeta primers. Clones were sequenced by immunoSEQ multiplex PCR, and TCRdb holds only the in-frame ones, with some missing. The sample includes roughly 93,000 clones, around 80% of them seen just once. The sample consisted of PBMCs. The receptors come from a man aged 30-40 years in good health and CMV-seronegative.

CDR3 protein: CASSELAGGNGELFF. Here the CDR3 DNA reads TGTGCCAGCAGTGAGCTAGCGGGAGGTAACGGGGAGCTGTTTTTT. V usage is TRBV6-4 and J usage is TRBJ2-2, with 11 bases lining up with TRBD2. V was clipped by 3 bases and J by 7 bases; unmatched bases: 4. There are 15 residues in the CDR3. Germline V CDR1 and CDR2: MRHNA, SNTAGT.

V and J are TRBV28 and TRBJ1-2; 9 positions match TRBD1. From germline, CDR1 is MDHEN and CDR2 SYDVKM. The CDR3 has 15 amino acids. The V gene end was trimmed by 3 bases and the J gene end by 7 bases; junction bases not matched to a gene: 9. CDR3 protein: CASSFSYRGRPGYTF. CDR3 in DNA: TGTGCCAGCAGTTTTTCGTACAGGGGGCGGCCTGGCTACACCTTC.

This sequence joins TRBV5-1 and TRBJ2-5, with 9 bases identical to TRBD1. This CDR3 has 14 residues. CDR1 is SGHRS, CDR2 YFSETQ, per germline. V shed 0 bases, J shed 4 bases, and the junction held 1 base outside the gene matches. The CDR3 here is CASSLGTGVETQYF. CDR3 DNA: TGCGCCAGCAGCTTGGGGACAGGGGTAGAGACCCAGTACTTC.

Regarding this clone: Additional DNA sequences in this sample encode the identical CDR3. This chain uses TRBV5-1 with TRBJ2-1; no clear D. Per germline, CDR1 SGHRS and CDR2 YFSETQ. The V gene lost 0 bases and the J gene lost 15 bases, with 10 bases spanning the gap. The CDR3 spans 11 residues. The chain's CDR3 is CASSLGLAAFF. For the CDR3, the DNA is TGCGCCAGCAGCTTGGGGCTCGCTGCGTTCTTC.

This chain connects TRBV5-1 to TRBJ1-2; D is possibly TRBD1 (5 bases). The CDR3 runs 12 residues. V shed 8 bases and J shed 4 bases, with 12 bases lying between them. Germline CDR1 and CDR2: SGHRS and YFSETQ. The CDR3 spells CASGAVGYGYTF. In DNA form, the CDR3 reads TGCGCCAGTGGGGCTGTGGGCTATGGCTACACCTTC.

The rearrangement links TRBV5-1 to TRBJ2-2; 11 bases agree with TRBD1. In germline, CDR1 is SGHRS, CDR2 YFSETQ. The CDR3 has 15 residues. V was pared by 5 bases and J by 7 bases, with 7 bases of the junction left unmatched. The CDR3 loop is CASRGTGGLGGELFF. Written as DNA, the CDR3 is TGCGCCAGCAGAGGGACAGGGGGTCTTGGCGGGGAGCTGTTTTTT. Together with reference TRBV5-1 and TRBJ2-2, the CDR3 gives the full variable domain: KAGVTQTPRYLIKTRGQQVTLSCSPISGHRSVSWYQQTPGQGLQFLFEYFSETQRNKGNFPGRFSGRQFSNSRSEMNVSTLELGDSALYLCASRGTGGLGGELFFGEGSRLTVL.